These 30 T cell receptor beta chains came from one sample sequenced in a study of blood T cell repertoires in COVID-19. Clones were sequenced by immunoSEQ multiplex PCR, and TCRdb holds only the in-frame ones, with some missing. The data hold tens of thousands of clones, with more than 90% observed a single time. The source material was peripheral blood. Receptors were obtained from a man aged 55 to 70 with acute or convalescent COVID-19.

The chain recombines TRBV7-6 with TRBJ2-3; TRBD2 matches at 10 bases. There are 17 residues in the CDR3. V lost 1 base, J lost 0 bases, and 4 bases stayed unmatched. Germline V gene sequence: CDR1 SGHVS, CDR2 FNYEAQ. CDR3 protein: CASSLDLAGASTDTQYF. DNA for the CDR3: TGTGCCAGCAGCTTAGATCTAGCGGGAGCTAGCACAGATACGCAGTATTTT.

This chain connects TRBV19 to TRBJ1-6; unclear D gene. The CDR3 consists of 13 residues. CDR1 is LNHDA, CDR2 SQIVND, per germline (reference sequence). Trimming shortened V by 7 bases and J by 5 bases, and 9 bases separated the two germline ends. CDR3 in amino acids: CASIGGNNSPLHF. As DNA, the CDR3 is TGTGCCAGTATAGGAGGGAATAATTCACCCCTCCACTTT.

J is TRBJ1-1 and V is TRBV10-3; possibly TRBD1 for D (5 bases). The V end lost 10 bases, the J end lost 2 bases, and 8 bases lay between the germline ends. The CDR3 has 11 amino acids. Germline V gives CDR1 ENHRY, CDR2 SYGVKD. The CDR3 coding sequence is TGTGCCACCCAGGGTAACACTGAAGCTTTCTTT. This translates into CATQGNTEAFF.

The V gene is TRBV13, the J gene TRBJ1-3, with D possibly matching TRBD1 (6 bases). Germline-derived CDR1 and CDR2 are PRHDT and FYEKMQ (reference sequence). V dropped 5 bases and J dropped 2 bases, with 28 bases sitting between them. The CDR3 totals 20 residues. CDR3 region: CASSAQGGRGLKTPGNTIYF. The CDR3 nucleotides read TGTGCCAGCAGCGCCCAAGGCGGCAGGGGCCTAAAAACCCCTGGAAACACCATATATTTT.

V gene TRBV27 combines with J gene TRBJ1-1; D is undetermined. V gave up 3 bases and J gave up 1 base, with 9 bases separating them. This CDR3 has 14 amino acids. In germline, CDR1 is MNHEY, CDR2 SMNVEV (reference sequence). The CDR3 DNA reads as TGTGCCAGCAGTTTCACAGCCCGGAACACTGAAGCTTTCTTT. Translation gives CASSFTARNTEAFF.

The chain joins TRBV4-2 to TRBJ2-6, with TRBD1 as a possible D gene (6 bases). The CDR3 consists of 18 residues. Looked up from germline, CDR1 is LGHNA and CDR2 is YNFKEQ. Trimming pared 4 bases from V and 0 bases from J, leaving 16 bases between. The CDR3, as DNA: TGTGCCAGCAGCCCTACGGTAGGGGGACCCTCTGGGGCCAACGTCCTGACTTTC. It specifies CASSPTVGGPSGANVLTF.

The chain couples TRBV29-1 to TRBJ2-1, with 8 bases fitting TRBD1. This CDR3 is built from 15 residues. Germline CDR1 SQVTM, CDR2 ANQGSEA. Germline trimming cut 3 bases from V and 0 bases from J; bases unmatched to any gene: 4. CDR3 protein: CSVDVGQGSYNEQFF. In nucleotides, the CDR3 is TGCAGCGTTGACGTAGGACAGGGCTCCTACAATGAGCAGTTCTTC.

The chain couples TRBV2 to TRBJ2-5; D might be TRBD1 (5 bases). The CDR3 length is 14 residues. V lost 5 bases and J lost 2, with 12 bases in between. CDR1 is SNHLY, CDR2 FYNNEI, per germline. In DNA, the CDR3 is TGTGCCAGCAGTAGTACTGACAGACAAGAGACCCAGTACTTC. The encoded protein is CASSSTDRQETQYF. Full variable domain (rest looked up from reference TRBV2 and TRBJ2-5): EPEVTQTPSHQVTQMGQEVILRCVPISNHLYFYWYRQILGQKVEFLVSFYNNEISEKSEIFDDQFSVERPDGSNFTLKIRSTKLEDSAMYFCASSSTDRQETQYFGPGTRLLVL.

The chain links TRBV5-1 to TRBJ2-2, with D possibly TRBD1 on 6 matching bases. CDR1 is SGHRS and CDR2 is YFSETQ in the germline V gene. This CDR3 has 16 amino acids. Trimming stripped 0 bases from V and 4 bases from J, with 13 bases between. DNA for the CDR3: TGCGCCAGCAGCTTGGGGACAGACCCCGCCACCGGGGAGCTGTTTTTT. It is translated as CASSLGTDPATGELFF.

The V gene is TRBV7-6, the J gene TRBJ1-3, with 7 positions matching TRBD1. The germline V gene encodes CDR1 SGHVS and CDR2 FNYEAQ. J gave up 3 bases and V 1 base, and 12 bases lay outside the gene matches. The CDR3 loop spans 18 amino acids. CDR3 sequence (DNA): TGTGCCAGCAGCTTAGACGGCTTTACAGGGGCGTTTGGAAACACCATATATTTT. Translating it yields CASSLDGFTGAFGNTIYF.

Notes on this clone: Other DNA sequences from this sample encode an identical CDR3 as well. The chain is built from TRBV5-1 and TRBJ2-1; 7 nucleotides match TRBD1. CDR3 length: 14 residues. Germline loops: CDR1 SGHRS, CDR2 YFSETQ. V was clipped by 0 bases and J by 3 bases; unmatched bases: 0. This chain's CDR3 is CASSLGQGYNEQFF. In DNA form, the CDR3 reads TGCGCCAGCAGCTTGGGACAGGGCTACAATGAGCAGTTCTTC.

This clone was seen only once. This chain connects TRBV2 to TRBJ1-1; weak D call: TRBD1 (5 bases). The CDR3 has 11 amino acids. Trimming took off 6 bases at V and 8 bases at J, with 10 bases between the two ends. The germline gives CDR1 SNHLY, CDR2 FYNNEI. The CDR3 region is CASRFRAEAFF. Here the CDR3 DNA reads TGTGCCAGCAGGTTCAGGGCGGAAGCTTTCTTT.

The chain couples TRBV7-3 to TRBJ2-5; 8 bases are shared with TRBD1. With V trimmed by 5 bases and J by 4 bases, 6 bases remained unmatched. CDR1 and CDR2 (germline): SGHTA, FQGTGA. The CDR3 runs to 14 residues. The chain's CDR3 is CASSLHDRGETQYF. The CDR3 nucleotides read TGTGCCAGCAGCCTACATGACAGGGGAGAGACCCAGTACTTC.

The chain employs TRBV7-9 and TRBJ2-2; no reliable D call. The germline CDR1 and CDR2 sequences are SEHNR and FQNEAQ (reference sequence). V gave up 10 bases and J gave up 5 bases, with 11 bases separating them. The CDR3 extends over 12 amino acids. The CDR3 protein is CATPGWTGELFF. CDR3 nucleotide sequence: TGTGCCACCCCCGGGTGGACCGGGGAGCTGTTTTTT.

The genes are TRBV1 and TRBJ2-7; the DNA was not used to check the table's D call, TRBD1. TRBV1 is deemed a pseudogene. The CDR3 is 12 amino acids. The CDR3 spells CTSADSSYEQYF. In DNA form, the CDR3 reads TGCACCAGCGCAGACAGCTCCTACGAGCAGTACTTC.

The chain uses TRBV7-3 and TRBJ1-1; the D gene is possibly TRBD1 (6 bases). The V gene lost 5 bases and the J gene lost 2 bases, with 18 bases spanning the gap. Germline V CDR1 and CDR2: SGHTA, FQGTGA. The CDR3 sequence is 16 residues long. The CDR3 nucleotides are TGTGCCAGCAGCATGAAGCGGGGGGCAGTCAACACTGAAGCTTTCTTT. It is translated as CASSMKRGAVNTEAFF.

CDR3 amino acids: CAISLGQGNEKLFF. As DNA, the CDR3 is TGTGCCATCAGTCTAGGACAGGGGAATGAAAAACTGTTTTTT. The rearrangement uses TRBV10-3 and TRBJ1-4; 9 positions match TRBD1. Germline V CDR1 and CDR2: ENHRY, SYGVKD. CDR3 length: 14 residues. Germline trimming cut 5 bases from V and 5 bases from J; bases unmatched to any gene: 3.

The V call is TRBV15, the J call TRBJ2-3, with D unresolved. The CDR3 consists of 16 residues. Trimming pared 0 bases from V and 0 bases from J, leaving 10 bases between. In germline, CDR1 is LNHNV, CDR2 YYDKDF (reference sequence). The CDR3 reads CATSRDRPSSTDTQYF. Here the CDR3 DNA reads TGTGCCACCAGCAGAGACAGGCCGTCTAGCACAGATACGCAGTATTTT.

The chain carries TRBV6-5 and TRBJ2-5; tentatively, D is TRBD1 (6 bases). CDR3 length equals 13 residues. Germline V lookup: CDR1 MNHEY, CDR2 SVGAGI. Trimming stripped 7 bases from V and 5 bases from J, with 14 bases between. CDR3 region: CASKHRVSETQYF. The CDR3 bases are TGTGCCAGCAAACACAGGGTATCCGAGACCCAGTACTTC.

The chain has TRBV3-1 (or the pseudogene TRBV3-2) and TRBJ1-2; D is ambiguous. Germline CDR1 reads LGHDT; CDR2 reads YNNKEL (reference sequence). This CDR3 spans 11 amino acids. V was cut by 3 bases and J by 7 bases, with 6 bases left in between. The chain's CDR3 is CASSQGSGYTF. The DNA for the CDR3 is TGTGCCAGCAGCCAGGGCTCTGGCTACACCTTC.

J is TRBJ1-2 and V is TRBV27; no firm D call. Germline loops: CDR1 MNHEY, CDR2 SMNVEV (reference sequence). The CDR3 is 11 amino acids. V was clipped by 4 bases and J by 5 bases, with 5 bases between them. CDR3 region: CASSSPYGYTF. The CDR3 region has the DNA TGTGCCAGCAGTTCCCCTTATGGCTACACCTTC.

The chain links TRBV5-1 to TRBJ2-5; D is unclear. The germline V and J ends were trimmed by 2 bases and 3 bases, with 17 bases remaining between them. Germline-derived CDR1 and CDR2 are SGHRS and YFSETQ. The CDR3 extends over 16 amino acids. The DNA for the CDR3 is TGCGCCAGCAGCTTATCTCCCCTTAACACAAAAGAGACCCAGTACTTC. Translating it yields CASSLSPLNTKETQYF. Complete variable domain (other parts from reference TRBV5-1 and TRBJ2-5): KAGVTQTPRYLIKTRGQQVTLSCSPISGHRSVSWYQQTPGQGLQFLFEYFSETQRNKGNFPGRFSGRQFSNSRSEMNVSTLELGDSALYLCASSLSPLNTKETQYFGPGTRLLVL.

The V call is TRBV10-3, the J call TRBJ1-2; TRBD1 aligns across 11 bases. J was trimmed by 7 bases and V by 3 bases; bases with no gene match: 7. CDR3 size: 15 residues. Germline V gene lookup returns CDR1 ENHRY and CDR2 SYGVKD. The CDR3 sequence: CAISDGGTGGGGYTF. Written as DNA, the CDR3 is TGTGCCATCAGTGATGGGGGGACAGGGGGAGGTGGCTACACCTTC.

This chain joins TRBV5-4 and TRBJ2-7; possible D gene TRBD2, 6 bases. The CDR3 runs to 15 residues. V was trimmed by 2 bases and J by 3 bases, leaving 15 bases between them. Germline V CDR1 and CDR2: SGHNT, YYREEE (reference sequence). CDR3 in DNA: TGTGCCAGCAGCTTACGGCGGGGCGGGATCTACGAGCAGTACTTC. Protein: CASSLRRGGIYEQYF.

The gene calls are TRBV7-9 and TRBJ1-1; TRBD1 is a possible D gene (5 bases). CDR1 and CDR2 from the germline V gene are SEHNR and FQNEAQ (reference sequence). Trimming took 1 base from V and 2 from J, leaving 11 bases between them. The length of the CDR3 is 15 residues. In DNA form, the CDR3 reads TGTGCCAGCAGCTTAGGTGGTCAGGGAAACACTGAAGCTTTCTTT. Its translation is CASSLGGQGNTEAFF.

The V call is TRBV7-8, the J call TRBJ1-1, with 7 bases fitting TRBD1. J was trimmed by 4 bases and V by 3 bases; bases with no gene match: 8. CDR3 length: 15 residues. Germline values: CDR1 SGHVS, CDR2 FQNEAQ. The CDR3 spells CASSFLQGKGTEAFF. CDR3 DNA: TGTGCCAGCAGCTTCCTACAGGGGAAAGGCACTGAAGCTTTCTTT.

The rearrangement uses TRBV9 and TRBJ1-1; D unclear. CDR1 is SGDLS, CDR2 YYNGEE, per germline. The V end lost 3 bases, the J end lost 4 bases, and 16 bases lay between the germline ends. The CDR3 extends over 15 amino acids. This chain's CDR3 is CASSAGSGLGTEAFF. The CDR3 DNA reads as TGTGCCAGCAGCGCCGGATCGGGGTTAGGCACTGAAGCTTTCTTT. Together with reference TRBV9 and TRBJ1-1, the CDR3 gives the full variable domain: DSGVTQTPKHLITATGQRVTLRCSPRSGDLSVYWYQQSLDQGLQFLIQYYNGEERAKGNILERFSAQQFPDLHSELNLSSLELGDSALYFCASSAGSGLGTEAFFGQGTRLTVV.

The chain employs TRBV5-1 and TRBJ1-2, with TRBD1 as a possible D gene (6 bases). The germline gives CDR1 SGHRS, CDR2 YFSETQ. The CDR3 totals 15 residues. Trimming stripped 5 bases from V and 0 bases from J, with 14 bases between. The CDR3 DNA is TGCGCCAGCAGAACAGGGCCGGCCTCTAACTATGGCTACACCTTC. Its translation is CASRTGPASNYGYTF.

This chain joins TRBV5-1 and TRBJ2-7; 9 bases fit TRBD1. Germline V gene data show CDR1 as SGHRS and CDR2 as YFSETQ. V shed 3 bases and J 5 bases; nucleotides not matched to a gene: 3. CDR3 size: 13 residues. The DNA for the CDR3 is TGCGCCAGCAGCTCGGACAGGGGCCACGAGCAGTACTTC. Its protein is CASSSDRGHEQYF.

The table lists this clone with a count of one. V is TRBV29-1 and J is TRBJ1-1; weak D call: TRBD1 (6 bases). CDR1 and CDR2 from the germline V gene are SQVTM and ANQGSEA. This CDR3 has 13 amino acids. The V and J ends lost 7 bases and 0 bases respectively, with 12 bases between them. The DNA for the CDR3 is TGCAGCGCCAAGGGACAAGTGAACACTGAAGCTTTCTTT. Its translation is CSAKGQVNTEAFF.